This T cell receptor beta chain was identified during a study of shared clonotypes between healthy human individuals. As for the study in general: For every donor, three CD4 naive, three CD4 memory, two CD8 naive and one CD8 memory plates were used.

Turning to this clone: Its target is not known.

V was shortened by 0 bases and J by 5 bases, with 6 bases between the two germline ends. The CDR3 extends over 13 amino acids. The germline CDR1 and CDR2 sequences are SGDLS and YYNGEE. CD4+ cells yielded CD45RA+ naive and CD45RA-negative memory subsets. The study ran the assay at deep level. The assay was immunoSEQ multiplex PCR, and TCRdb's table has in-frame clones only and misses some. The sample lists 2 million to 2.5 million clones; 90% to 95% were seen once. Study-level points and caveats: The study found roughly 5.3% of naive CD4 clonotypes shared across a few donors.

The origin of this receptor is a young man in good health. The sample comprised naive CD4+ T cells sorted from blood. Subset noted: CD45RA+ positively selected. The chain links TRBV9 to TRBJ2-1, with unresolved D. The CDR3 DNA follows: TGTGCCAGCAGCGTAGGGCGTCACAATGAGCAGTTCTTC. Amino acids: CASSVGRHNEQFF.